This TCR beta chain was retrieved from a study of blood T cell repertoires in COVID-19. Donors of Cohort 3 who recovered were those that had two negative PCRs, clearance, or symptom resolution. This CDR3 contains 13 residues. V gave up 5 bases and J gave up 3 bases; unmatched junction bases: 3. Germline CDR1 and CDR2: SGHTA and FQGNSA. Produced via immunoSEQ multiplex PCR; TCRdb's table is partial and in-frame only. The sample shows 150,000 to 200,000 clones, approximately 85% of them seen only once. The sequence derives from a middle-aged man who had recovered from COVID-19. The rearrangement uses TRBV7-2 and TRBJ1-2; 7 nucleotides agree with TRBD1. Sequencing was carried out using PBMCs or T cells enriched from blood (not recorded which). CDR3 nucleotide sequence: TGTGCCAGCAGCCGCAGGGGGGACTATGGCTACACCTTC. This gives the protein CASSRRGDYGYTF. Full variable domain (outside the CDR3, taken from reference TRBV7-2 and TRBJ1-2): GAGVSQSPSNKVTEKGKDVELRCDPISGHTALYWYRQSLGQGLEFLIYFQGNSAPDKSGLPSDRFSAERTGGSVSTLTIQRTQQEDSAVYLCASSRRGDYGYTFGSGTRLTVV.